The next 26 T cell receptor beta chains were all read from a single sample in a study of T cell repertoires in cytomegalovirus infection. TCRdb re-called the reads through MiXCR, storing one row per CDR3 protein. The table has 300,000 to 400,000 distinct CDR3 sequences, 15% to 20% seen once. Sequencing was performed on PBMCs. Receptors originate from a human donor in good health (CMV status not recorded). Some clones in this sample may be carry-over from other donors' samples.

The rearrangement joins TRBV4-1 to TRBJ1-5, with D perhaps TRBD1 (6 bases). With 3 bases removed from V and 4 bases from J, the gap between germline ends came to 13 bases. CDR1 and CDR2 from the germline V gene are MGHRA and YSYEKL. The CDR3 is 15 amino acids. CDR3 protein: CASSQTGQGNQPQHF. The CDR3 bases are TGCGCCAGCAGCCAGACCGGGCAGGGGAATCAGCCCCAGCATTTT.

This clonotype was counted between two and nine times. The chain carries TRBV19 and TRBJ1-6; TRBD1 is a possible D gene (6 bases). Trimming removed 9 bases from V and 9 bases from J, with 15 bases in between. The CDR3 spans 13 residues. Germline CDR1 LNHDA, CDR2 SQIVND (reference sequence). The CDR3 coding sequence is TGTGCCAGCAAGAGACAGGCTGGTTCACCCCTCCACTTT. This sequence encodes CASKRQAGSPLHF.

For the CDR3, the DNA is TGTGCCAGCAGTTACCAGGGGTCCTACGAGCAGTACTTC. Amino acid sequence: CASSYQGSYEQYF. The chain has TRBV6-2 or TRBV6-3 and TRBJ2-7, with D tentatively TRBD1 (6 bases). This CDR3 contains 13 residues. Germline CDR1 is MNHEY and CDR2 is SVGEGT. The V end was cut by 2 bases, the J end by 1 base, with 6 bases between.

This clonotype was detected a few times. The chain employs TRBV27 and TRBJ1-5; D possibly corresponds to TRBD1 (5 bases). CDR3 length: 12 residues. With 3 bases removed from V and 9 bases from J, the gap between germline ends came to 9 bases. Looked up from germline, CDR1 is MNHEY and CDR2 is SMNVEV (reference sequence). The CDR3 coding sequence is TGTGCCAGCAGTTTGAGGGGAGGGCCCCAGCATTTT. This gives the protein CASSLRGGPQHF.

This clonotype was seen more than once but under ten times. The gene calls are TRBV28 and TRBJ1-6; 10 nucleotides line up with TRBD1. Germline V gene lookup returns CDR1 MDHEN and CDR2 SYDVKM. The CDR3 covers 18 residues. V trimming: 1 base; J trimming: 8 bases; junction bases outside the gene matches: 11. The CDR3 coding sequence is TGTGCCAGCAGTTTATCCCTTTCGGGACAGGGGATCGATTCACCCCTCCACTTT. Residues: CASSLSLSGQGIDSPLHF.

This clonotype occurred a few times. This sequence joins TRBV2 and TRBJ2-5; D remains unclear. The V end lost 3 bases, the J end lost 4 bases, and 9 bases lay between the germline ends. The germline V gene has CDR1 SNHLY and CDR2 FYNNEI. The CDR3 extends over 13 amino acids. CDR3 bases: TGTGCCAGCAGTGATATAGGATTAGAGACCCAGTACTTC. As protein: CASSDIGLETQYF. The full variable domain, in which reference TRBV2 and TRBJ2-5 provide the parts outside the CDR3, is EPEVTQTPSHQVTQMGQEVILRCVPISNHLYFYWYRQILGQKVEFLVSFYNNEISEKSEIFDDQFSVERPDGSNFTLKIRSTKLEDSAMYFCASSDIGLETQYFGPGTRLLVL.

The rearrangement uses TRBV5-1 and TRBJ1-6, with no clear D. V dropped 4 bases and J dropped 5 bases, with 10 bases sitting between them. Germline V gene sequence: CDR1 SGHRS, CDR2 YFSETQ. The CDR3 is 14 amino acids. This CDR3 is CASSSIPDNSPLHF. For the CDR3, the DNA is TGCGCCAGCAGCAGCATACCAGATAATTCACCCCTCCACTTT.

The chain couples TRBV4-2 to TRBJ1-2; D is ambiguous. The V end lost 0 bases, the J end lost 2 bases, and 13 bases lay between the germline ends. Germline values: CDR1 LGHNA, CDR2 YNFKEQ. The CDR3 has 16 amino acids. For the CDR3, the DNA is TGTGCCAGCAGCCAAGAAAACTCTCAGTCAAACTATGGCTACACCTTC. This encodes CASSQENSQSNYGYTF.

This clonotype showed up many times. CDR3 protein: CASSYGASNQPQHF. DNA of the CDR3: TGTGCCAGCAGTTACGGAGCAAGCAATCAGCCCCAGCATTTT. The chain combines TRBV6-6 with TRBJ1-5; D not resolved. The CDR3 loop spans 14 amino acids. Germline V gene lookup returns CDR1 MNHNY and CDR2 SVGAGI (reference sequence). The V end lost 2 bases, the J end lost 1 base, and 6 bases lay between the germline ends.

This clonotype was counted between two and nine times. Here the CDR3 DNA reads TGTGCCAGCAGACGCGGACTAGCGGGGGTTATCGTAGATACGCAGTATTTT. Translation gives CASRRGLAGVIVDTQYF. V gene TRBV6-2 or TRBV6-3 combines with J gene TRBJ2-3; TRBD2 agrees at 13 bases. Trimming removed 6 bases from V and 5 bases from J; junction bases left unmatched: 11. This CDR3 has 17 residues. Germline V gene lookup returns CDR1 MNHEY and CDR2 SVGEGT.

This sequence joins TRBV4-1 and TRBJ2-1; no clear D. The CDR3 is made up of 16 amino acids. Germline CDR1 and CDR2: MGHRA and YSYEKL. Between the trimmed V and J ends, which lost 5 bases and 2 bases, there was a span of 16 bases. CDR3 sequence reads: CASSYLAIVAYNEQFF. CDR3 bases: TGCGCCAGCAGCTACCTGGCCATAGTCGCCTACAATGAGCAGTTCTTC.

This chain connects TRBV5-1 to TRBJ2-1, with D tentatively TRBD2 (6 bases). Germline assignment: CDR1 SGHRS and CDR2 YFSETQ. The V gene lost 7 bases and the J gene lost 10 bases, with 18 bases spanning the gap. CDR3 length equals 13 residues. CDR3 sequence reads: CASRPSGAEEQFF. As DNA, the CDR3 is TGCGCCAGCCGGCCCTCGGGAGCGGAAGAGCAGTTCTTC.

The chain uses TRBV20-1 and TRBJ2-3; TRBD2 agrees at 8 bases. The CDR3 totals 18 residues. With V trimmed by 0 bases and J by 1 base, 12 bases remained unmatched. From germline, CDR1 is DFQATT and CDR2 SNEGSKA (reference sequence). CDR3 sequence reads: CSARDWGGERGRTDTQYF. The CDR3 DNA follows: TGCAGTGCTAGAGATTGGGGGGGTGAGCGGGGGCGCACAGATACGCAGTATTTT.

This chain uses TRBV11-2 with TRBJ2-7, with unresolved D. The CDR3 length is 14 residues. The germline V gene encodes CDR1 SGHAT and CDR2 FQNNGV. The V gene lost 5 bases and the J gene lost 0 bases, with 11 bases spanning the gap. The CDR3 DNA reads TGTGCCAGCAGCAACCCGGGTTACTCCTACGAGCAGTACTTC. It encodes CASSNPGYSYEQYF.

This clonotype was seen more than once but under ten times. The V gene is TRBV7-2, the J gene TRBJ2-2; TRBD2 is a possible D gene (5 bases). With 1 base removed from V and 6 bases from J, the gap between germline ends came to 9 bases. Per the germline V gene, CDR1 is SGHTA and CDR2 is FQGNSA. The CDR3 totals 14 residues. CDR3 nucleotide sequence: TGTGCCAGCAGCTTAGGCGCGGGCCCCGGGGAGCTGTTTTTT. Protein: CASSLGAGPGELFF.

This clonotype has a count of ten or more. The V gene is TRBV7-8, the J gene TRBJ2-3; unclear D gene. CDR1 is SGHVS, CDR2 FQNEAQ, per germline. The CDR3 runs 13 residues. V dropped 3 bases and J dropped 2 bases, with 6 bases sitting between them. The CDR3 region has the DNA TGTGCCAGCAGCTTCCAGGACACAGATACGCAGTATTTT. Its protein is CASSFQDTDTQYF.

The CDR3 loop reads CASSRPGQFFGYTF. The DNA for the CDR3 is TGTGCCAGCAGCCGACCGGGACAGTTCTTTGGCTACACCTTC. This rearrangement joins TRBV3-1 to TRBJ1-2, with 7 positions matching TRBD1. The length of the CDR3 is 14 residues. Germline V gene sequence: CDR1 LGHDT, CDR2 YNNKEL (reference sequence). The J segment lost 7 bases and the V segment lost 4 bases, leaving 9 bases of the junction unmatched.

In this sample, this clonotype turned up once. This sequence joins TRBV6-5 and TRBJ1-5; D remains unclear. V lost 6 bases, J lost 0 bases, and 9 bases lay in between. There are 14 residues in the CDR3. The germline V gene encodes CDR1 MNHEY and CDR2 SVGAGI. Written as DNA, the CDR3 is TGTGCCAGCAGCCCCAGGAATAGCAATCAGCCCCAGCATTTT. Translating it yields CASSPRNSNQPQHF.

This clonotype was seen only a few times. V is TRBV2 and J is TRBJ2-5; tentatively, D is TRBD1 or TRBD2 (5 bases each). With 3 bases removed from V and 6 bases from J, the gap between germline ends came to 14 bases. This CDR3 is built from 14 residues. CDR1 and CDR2 (germline): SNHLY, FYNNEI. CDR3 sequence (DNA): TGTGCCAGCAGTGAGGAGACTATGGGGCAGACCCAGTACTTC. Amino acid sequence: CASSEETMGQTQYF.

The chain employs TRBV10-3 and TRBJ2-3, with 9 positions matching TRBD1. The V and J ends lost 8 bases and 5 bases, in that order; junction bases with no gene match: 11. The CDR3 sequence is 15 residues long. CDR1 and CDR2 (germline): ENHRY, SYGVKD. CDR3: CAISYDRGAEDTQYF. The CDR3 nucleotides are TGTGCCATCTCCTACGACAGGGGGGCCGAAGATACGCAGTATTTT.

This clonotype was recorded a few times. DNA for the CDR3: TGTGCCATCAGTGAGTCGGGAGGGTCGTCAGCTTTCTTT. Its protein product is CAISESGGSSAFF. This chain links TRBV10-3 with TRBJ1-1; the D is unclear. The CDR3 sequence is 13 residues long. Germline V gene sequence: CDR1 ENHRY, CDR2 SYGVKD. Trimming removed 0 bases from V and 10 bases from J, with 12 bases in between.

The chain employs TRBV19 and TRBJ1-1; D is ambiguous. The CDR3 sequence is 12 residues long. V was clipped by 0 bases and J by 6 bases, with 5 bases between them. In germline, CDR1 is LNHDA, CDR2 SQIVND (reference sequence). CDR3: CASSIDTSEAFF. CDR3 coding DNA: TGTGCCAGTAGTATAGATACGTCTGAAGCTTTCTTT.

The chain has TRBV6-5 and TRBJ1-6; no clear D. V lost 2 bases and J 6 bases, leaving 5 bases between the germline ends. The germline gives CDR1 MNHEY, CDR2 SVGAGI. The CDR3 sequence is 13 residues long. CDR3 sequence (DNA): TGTGCCAGCAGTTACGACGGTAATTCACCCCTCCACTTT. This encodes CASSYDGNSPLHF.

In this sample, this clonotype turned up a few times. This chain connects TRBV20-1 to TRBJ2-7; D tentatively fits TRBD1 or TRBD2 (5 bases each). V shed 0 bases and J shed 6 bases, with 21 bases lying between them. CDR1 DFQATT and CDR2 SNEGSKA come from the germline V gene (reference sequence). The CDR3 has 16 amino acids. The CDR3 DNA reads as TGCAGTGCTAGAGAGCCGGGACCGACTTCCCTTGCCGAGCAGTACTTC. This sequence encodes CSAREPGPTSLAEQYF.

This clonotype has just a few counts. This chain joins TRBV28 and TRBJ2-7, with D possibly being TRBD1 (7 bases). The V gene lost 7 bases and the J gene lost 6 bases, with 19 bases spanning the gap. Germline lookup yields CDR1 MDHEN and CDR2 SYDVKM. The CDR3 extends over 14 amino acids. CDR3 residues: CASTPGGLRLEQYF. The CDR3 DNA reads TGTGCCAGCACCCCAGGGGGGCTAAGGCTCGAGCAGTACTTC.

This clonotype was counted ten times or more. The rearrangement uses TRBV11-3 and TRBJ1-5; D gene ambiguous. This CDR3 has 13 residues. CDR1 and CDR2 from the germline V gene are SGHNT and YENEEA. Between the trimmed V and J ends, which lost 2 bases and 5 bases, there was a span of 7 bases. CDR3 nucleotides: TGTGCCAGCAGCTTATGGGAAGATCAGCCCCAGCATTTT. It translates to CASSLWEDQPQHF.